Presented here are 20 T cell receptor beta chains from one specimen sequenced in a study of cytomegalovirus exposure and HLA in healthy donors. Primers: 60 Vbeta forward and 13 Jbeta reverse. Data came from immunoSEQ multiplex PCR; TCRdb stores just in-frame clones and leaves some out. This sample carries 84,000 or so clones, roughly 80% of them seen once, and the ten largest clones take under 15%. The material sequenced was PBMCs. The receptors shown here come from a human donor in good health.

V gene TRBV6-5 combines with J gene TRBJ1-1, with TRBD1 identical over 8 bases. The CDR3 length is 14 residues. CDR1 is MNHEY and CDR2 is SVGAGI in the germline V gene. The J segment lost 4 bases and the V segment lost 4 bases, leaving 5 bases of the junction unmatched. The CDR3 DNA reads TGTGCCAGCAGTTTACACAGGGGGGGCACTGAAGCTTTCTTT. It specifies CASSLHRGGTEAFF.

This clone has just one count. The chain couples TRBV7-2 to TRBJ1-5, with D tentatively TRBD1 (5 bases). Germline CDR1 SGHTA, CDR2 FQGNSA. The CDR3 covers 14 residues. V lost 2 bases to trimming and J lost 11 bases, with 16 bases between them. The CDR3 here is CASSLTGLQMTQHF. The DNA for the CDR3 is TGTGCCAGCAGCTTAACGGGACTCCAAATGACCCAGCATTTT.

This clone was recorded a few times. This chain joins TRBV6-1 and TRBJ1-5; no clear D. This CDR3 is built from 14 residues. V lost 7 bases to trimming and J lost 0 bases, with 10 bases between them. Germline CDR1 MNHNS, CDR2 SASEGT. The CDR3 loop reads CASKTLYSNQPQHF. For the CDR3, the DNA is TGTGCCAGCAAAACACTATATAGCAATCAGCCCCAGCATTTT.

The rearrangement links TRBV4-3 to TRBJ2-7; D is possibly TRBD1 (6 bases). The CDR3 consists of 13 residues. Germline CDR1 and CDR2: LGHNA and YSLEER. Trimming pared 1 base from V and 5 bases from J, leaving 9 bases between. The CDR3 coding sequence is TGCGCCAGCAGCCAAGCAGGGGTTGACGAGCAGTACTTC. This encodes CASSQAGVDEQYF.

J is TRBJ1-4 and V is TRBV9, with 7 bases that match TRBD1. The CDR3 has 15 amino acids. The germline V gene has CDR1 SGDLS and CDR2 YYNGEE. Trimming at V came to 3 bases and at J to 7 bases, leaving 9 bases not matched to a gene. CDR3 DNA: TGTGCCAGCAGCGGGGGGACAGCCAGCGGTGAAAAACTGTTTTTT. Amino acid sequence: CASSGGTASGEKLFF.

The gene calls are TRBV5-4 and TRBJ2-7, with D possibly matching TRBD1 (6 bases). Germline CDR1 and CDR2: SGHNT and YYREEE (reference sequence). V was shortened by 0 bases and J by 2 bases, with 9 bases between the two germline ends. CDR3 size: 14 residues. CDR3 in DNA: TGTGCCAGCAGCTTGGGGACAGCAGCCTACGAGCAGTACTTC. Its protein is CASSLGTAAYEQYF.

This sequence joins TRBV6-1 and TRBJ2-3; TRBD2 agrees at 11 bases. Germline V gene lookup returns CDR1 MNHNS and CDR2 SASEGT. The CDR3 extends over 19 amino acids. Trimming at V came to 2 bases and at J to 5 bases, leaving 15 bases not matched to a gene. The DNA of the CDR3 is TGTGCCAGCAGTGAATATACCCTAGCGGGGGGTCATTCCGTAGATACGCAGTATTTT. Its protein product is CASSEYTLAGGHSVDTQYF.

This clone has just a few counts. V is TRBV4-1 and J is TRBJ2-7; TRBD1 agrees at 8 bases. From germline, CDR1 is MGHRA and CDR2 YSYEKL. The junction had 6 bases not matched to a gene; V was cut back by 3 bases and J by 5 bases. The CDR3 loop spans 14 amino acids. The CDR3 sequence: CASSHGQGFNEQYF. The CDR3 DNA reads TGCGCCAGCAGCCACGGACAGGGTTTCAACGAGCAGTACTTC.

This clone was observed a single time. The CDR3 coding sequence is TGTGCCAGCATGAGAAACGAGCAGTACTTC. Its protein product is CASMRNEQYF. The chain employs TRBV25-1 and TRBJ2-7; D call uncertain. Trimming stripped 7 bases from V and 5 bases from J, with 6 bases between. CDR3 length equals 10 residues. Germline V gene data show CDR1 as MGHDK and CDR2 as SYGVNS.

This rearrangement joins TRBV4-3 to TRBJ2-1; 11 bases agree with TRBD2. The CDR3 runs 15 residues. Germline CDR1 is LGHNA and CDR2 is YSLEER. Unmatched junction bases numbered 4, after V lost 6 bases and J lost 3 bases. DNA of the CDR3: TGCGCCAGCAGACCGACTAGCGGGGACTACAATGAGCAGTTCTTC. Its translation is CASRPTSGDYNEQFF.

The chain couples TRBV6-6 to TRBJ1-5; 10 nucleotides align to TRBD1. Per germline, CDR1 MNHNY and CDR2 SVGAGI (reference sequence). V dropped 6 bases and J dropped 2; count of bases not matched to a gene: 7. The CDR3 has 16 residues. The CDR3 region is CASRLDRGFGNQPQHF. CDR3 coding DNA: TGTGCCAGCAGATTGGACAGGGGGTTTGGCAATCAGCCCCAGCATTTT.

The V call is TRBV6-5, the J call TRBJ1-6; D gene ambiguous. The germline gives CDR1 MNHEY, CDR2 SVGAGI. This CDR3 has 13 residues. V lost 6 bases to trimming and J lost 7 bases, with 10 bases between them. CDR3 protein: CASRPVLNSPLHF. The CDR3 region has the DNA TGTGCCAGCAGACCCGTCCTAAATTCACCCCTCCACTTT.

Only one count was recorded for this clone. The CDR3 loop reads CASSPSTGGNTEAFF. In DNA, the CDR3 is TGTGCCAGCAGTCCCTCGACGGGAGGGAACACTGAAGCTTTCTTT. This chain joins TRBV27 and TRBJ1-1; no clear D. There are 15 residues in the CDR3. CDR1 and CDR2 (germline): MNHEY, SMNVEV (reference sequence). V dropped 5 bases and J dropped 1 base, with 14 bases sitting between them.

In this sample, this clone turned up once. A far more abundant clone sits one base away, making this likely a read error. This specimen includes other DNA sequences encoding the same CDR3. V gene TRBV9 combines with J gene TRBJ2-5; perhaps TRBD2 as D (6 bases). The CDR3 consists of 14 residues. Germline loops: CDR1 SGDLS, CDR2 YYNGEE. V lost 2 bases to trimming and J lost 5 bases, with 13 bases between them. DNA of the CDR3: TGTGCCAGCAGCGTGGGGATGGCGGGGGAGACCCAGTACTTC. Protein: CASSVGMAGETQYF.

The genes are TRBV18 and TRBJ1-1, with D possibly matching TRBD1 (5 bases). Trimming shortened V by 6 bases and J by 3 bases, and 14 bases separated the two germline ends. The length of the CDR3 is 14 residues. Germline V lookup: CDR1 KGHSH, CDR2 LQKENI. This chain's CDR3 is CASSRPGGDTEAFF. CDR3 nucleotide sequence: TGTGCCAGCTCCCGACCGGGAGGGGACACTGAAGCTTTCTTT.

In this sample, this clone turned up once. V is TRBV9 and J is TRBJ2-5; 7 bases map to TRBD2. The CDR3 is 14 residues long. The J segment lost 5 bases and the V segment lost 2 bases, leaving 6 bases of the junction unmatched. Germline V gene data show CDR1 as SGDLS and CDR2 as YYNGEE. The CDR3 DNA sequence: TGTGCCAGCAGCGTGTCCGGGGGGAAGGAGACCCAGTACTTC. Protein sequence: CASSVSGGKETQYF.

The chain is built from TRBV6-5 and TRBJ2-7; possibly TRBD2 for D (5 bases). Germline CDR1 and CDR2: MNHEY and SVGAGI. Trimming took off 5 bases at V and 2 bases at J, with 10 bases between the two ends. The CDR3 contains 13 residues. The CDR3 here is CASSMDGAYEQYF. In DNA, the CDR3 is TGTGCCAGCAGTATGGACGGGGCCTACGAGCAGTACTTC.

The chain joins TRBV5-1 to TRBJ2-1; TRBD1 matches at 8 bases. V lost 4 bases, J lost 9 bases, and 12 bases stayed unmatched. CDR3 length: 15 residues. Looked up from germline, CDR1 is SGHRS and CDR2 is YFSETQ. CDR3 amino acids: CASSPGTGLVGEQFF. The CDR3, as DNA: TGCGCCAGCAGCCCCGGGACAGGCCTTGTTGGTGAGCAGTTCTTC.

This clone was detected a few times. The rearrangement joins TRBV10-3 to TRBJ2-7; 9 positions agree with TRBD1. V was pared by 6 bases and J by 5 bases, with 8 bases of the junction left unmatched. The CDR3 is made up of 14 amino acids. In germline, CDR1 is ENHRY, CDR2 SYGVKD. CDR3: CAIRAGQGSDEQYF. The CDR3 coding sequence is TGTGCCATCAGGGCCGGACAGGGGTCCGACGAGCAGTACTTC.

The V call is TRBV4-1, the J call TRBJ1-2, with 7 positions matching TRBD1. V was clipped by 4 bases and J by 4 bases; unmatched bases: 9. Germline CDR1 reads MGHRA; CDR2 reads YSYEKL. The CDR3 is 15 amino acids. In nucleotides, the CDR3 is TGCGCCAGCAGCCTCGACAGGGACAGTCCCTATGGCTACACCTTC. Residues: CASSLDRDSPYGYTF.